This T cell receptor (beta chain) was captured by sequencing in a study of Ad26.COV2.S vaccination and SARS-CoV-2 variants. Trimming removed 2 bases from V and 1 base from J, with 13 bases in between. Germline CDR1 is LGHNA and CDR2 is YNFKEQ. The CDR3 has 16 residues. Regarding treatment: 15 to 20 received Ad26.COV2.S at low or high dose, single or two shots; about 5 received placebo; per-sample allocation not given. Sampling took place 63 days after the first vaccine or placebo injection. Profiling relied on immunoSEQ multiplex PCR, and the TCRdb table lists in-frame clones only, not all of them. Found here are about 400,000 clones, roughly 90% of them singletons; the top ten hold approximately 1.9%.

Here the sequenced sample was peripheral blood, taken in a trial of Ad26.COV2.S vaccine versus placebo. This clonotype originated in a person aged 18-65 years who received the Ad26.COV2.S COVID-19 vaccine or a placebo. The chain links TRBV4-2 to TRBJ2-3; D perhaps matches TRBD2 (6 bases). CDR3 coding DNA: TGTGCCAGCAGCCAAAATAGCGGACCCGGCACAGATACGCAGTATTTT. It specifies CASSQNSGPGTDTQYF.